A single count supports the clone carrying this TCR beta chain. The antigen remains undetermined. This sample stems from a study of Ad26.COV2.S vaccination and SARS-CoV-2 variants. TCRdb's copy holds only in-frame clones and misses some; the assay was immunoSEQ multiplex PCR. The sample carries hundreds of thousands of clones, roughly 86% recorded once. The germline V gene encodes CDR1 MGHRA and CDR2 YSYEKL. The CDR3 covers 22 residues. The V segment lost 0 bases and the J segment 0 bases; nucleotides outside the gene matches: 18. Treatment defined: approximately 18 received Ad26.COV2.S at low or high dose, single or two shots; roughly five received placebo; per-sample allocation not given. Day 63 following the first vaccine or placebo injection was when the samples were taken. Study results and limitations: It is possible that the TCR breadth and depth analyses underestimated the total T cell responses.

The origin of this receptor is a person between 18 and 65 years old who received the Ad26.COV2.S COVID-19 vaccine or a placebo. The chain recombines TRBV4-1 with TRBJ2-3; TRBD2 matches 10 bases. The sequencing here drew on peripheral blood, taken in a trial of Ad26.COV2.S vaccine versus placebo. The CDR3 nucleotides are TGCGCCAGCAGCCAAGACCGCTATAAGCGGGGGGGCCTCGTGTTTAGCACAGATACGCAGTATTTT. Translating it yields CASSQDRYKRGGLVFSTDTQYF.